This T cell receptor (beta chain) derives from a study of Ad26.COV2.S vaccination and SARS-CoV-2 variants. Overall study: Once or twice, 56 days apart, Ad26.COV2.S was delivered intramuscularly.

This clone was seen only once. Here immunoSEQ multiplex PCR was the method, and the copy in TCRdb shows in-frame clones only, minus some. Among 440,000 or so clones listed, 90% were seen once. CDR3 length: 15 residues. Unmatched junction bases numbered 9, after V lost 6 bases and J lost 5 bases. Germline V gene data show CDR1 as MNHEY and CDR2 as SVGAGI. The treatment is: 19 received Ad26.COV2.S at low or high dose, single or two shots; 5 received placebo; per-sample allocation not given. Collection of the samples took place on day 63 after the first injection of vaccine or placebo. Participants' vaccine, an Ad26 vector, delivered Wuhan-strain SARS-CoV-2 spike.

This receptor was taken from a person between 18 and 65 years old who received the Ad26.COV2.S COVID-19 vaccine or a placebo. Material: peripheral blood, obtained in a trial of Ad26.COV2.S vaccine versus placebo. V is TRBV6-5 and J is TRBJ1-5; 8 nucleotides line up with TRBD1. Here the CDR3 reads CASRPGTGTDQPQHF. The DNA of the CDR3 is TGTGCCAGCAGACCCGGGACAGGTACGGATCAGCCCCAGCATTTT.